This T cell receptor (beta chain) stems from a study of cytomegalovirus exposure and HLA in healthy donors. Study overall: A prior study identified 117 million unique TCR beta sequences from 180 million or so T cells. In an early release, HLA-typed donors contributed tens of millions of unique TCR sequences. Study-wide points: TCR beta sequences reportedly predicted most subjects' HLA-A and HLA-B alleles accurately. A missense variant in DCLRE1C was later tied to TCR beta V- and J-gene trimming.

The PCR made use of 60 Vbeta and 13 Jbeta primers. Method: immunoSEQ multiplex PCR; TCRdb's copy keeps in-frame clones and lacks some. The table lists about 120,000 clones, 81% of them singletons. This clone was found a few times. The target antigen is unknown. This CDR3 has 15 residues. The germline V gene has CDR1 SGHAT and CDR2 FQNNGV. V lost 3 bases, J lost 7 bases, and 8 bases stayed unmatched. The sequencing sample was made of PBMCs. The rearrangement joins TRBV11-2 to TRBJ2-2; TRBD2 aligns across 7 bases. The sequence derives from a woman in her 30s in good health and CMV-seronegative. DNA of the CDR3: TGTGCCAGCAGCTTGTCCGGGAGGAGGGGCGGGGAGCTGTTTTTT. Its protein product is CASSLSGRRGGELFF.